What follows are 25 T cell receptor beta chains derived from one specimen sequenced in a study of blood T cell repertoires in COVID-19. TCRdb's table, derived via immunoSEQ multiplex PCR, lists solely in-frame clones and lacks some. This table holds 60,000 to 75,000 clones, about 86% found once. Material: peripheral blood. The receptor set was obtained from a human donor in a cohort sampled during active COVID-19.

The chain uses TRBV11-1 and TRBJ2-5; 11 nucleotides line up with TRBD2. Per germline, CDR1 SGHAT and CDR2 FQDESV (reference sequence). The CDR3 sequence is 16 residues long. J gave up 2 bases and V 2 bases, and 4 bases lay outside the gene matches. CDR3 DNA: TGTGCCAGCAGCTTAAGACTAGCGGGGAGACAAGAGACCCAGTACTTC. It specifies CASSLRLAGRQETQYF.

This clone was counted between two and nine times. The chain employs TRBV30 and TRBJ1-5; D gene uncertain. Trimming removed 3 bases at V and 0 bases at J, with 6 bases between. The CDR3 loop spans 13 amino acids. Germline assignment: CDR1 GTSNPN and CDR2 SVGIG (reference sequence). The chain's CDR3 is CAWRQDSNQPQHF. CDR3 DNA: TGTGCCTGGAGGCAGGATAGCAATCAGCCCCAGCATTTT. The complete variable domain, with remaining parts taken from reference TRBV30 and TRBJ1-5, reads SQTIHQWPATLVQPVGSPLSLECTVEGTSNPNLYWYRQAAGRGLQLLFYSVGIGQISSEVPQNLSASRPQDRQFILSSKKLLLSDSGFYLCAWRQDSNQPQHFGDGTRLSIL.

V is TRBV7-9 and J is TRBJ1-6; D is possibly TRBD1 (5 bases). Germline-derived CDR1 and CDR2 are SEHNR and FQNEAQ (reference sequence). V dropped 8 bases and J dropped 13 bases, with 12 bases sitting between them. The CDR3 is 11 amino acids. CDR3 in amino acids: CASRSKGPLHF. The CDR3, as DNA: TGTGCCAGCCGATCGAAGGGGCCCCTCCACTTT.

Points on this clone: Additional DNA sequences in this sample encode the identical CDR3. V and J are TRBV4-1 and TRBJ1-1, with TRBD1 as a possible D gene (5 bases). Trimming left V 1 base short and J 5 bases short, with 8 bases between. Per germline, CDR1 MGHRA and CDR2 YSYEKL. The CDR3 length is 13 residues. CDR3: CASSQVGGTEAFF. CDR3 nucleotide sequence: TGCGCCAGCAGCCAAGTTGGGGGGACTGAAGCTTTCTTT.

V and J are TRBV4-2 and TRBJ1-3, with 9 bases that match TRBD1. CDR1 LGHNA and CDR2 YNFKEQ come from the germline V gene. The CDR3 has 18 amino acids. V was clipped by 0 bases and J by 0 bases; unmatched bases: 6. In DNA, the CDR3 is TGTGCCAGCAGCCAAGAGGCGACAGGGGGGGTCTCTGGAAACACCATATATTTT. Translating it yields CASSQEATGGVSGNTIYF.

This chain connects TRBV6-2 or TRBV6-3 to TRBJ2-7, with 9 bases aligning to TRBD2. V gave up 4 bases and J gave up 1 base; unmatched junction bases: 5. Germline V CDR1 and CDR2: MNHEY, SVGEGT. The CDR3 has 15 amino acids. CDR3 nucleotide sequence: TGTGCCAGCAGTTTACAGCGGGAGGCGTCCTACGAGCAGTACTTC. Amino acid sequence: CASSLQREASYEQYF.

This rearrangement joins TRBV14 to TRBJ1-1; D not resolved. The germline V and J ends were trimmed by 0 bases and 5 bases, with 10 bases remaining between them. The CDR3 runs to 14 residues. The germline V gene encodes CDR1 SGHDN and CDR2 FVKESK. CDR3 bases: TGTGCCAGCAGCCAAGATTTTGGCCGTACTGAAGCTTTCTTT. Protein product: CASSQDFGRTEAFF.

The genes are TRBV13 and TRBJ1-6, with D unclear. The V end was cut by 6 bases, the J end by 8 bases, with 17 bases between. There are 15 residues in the CDR3. Germline assignment: CDR1 PRHDT and CDR2 FYEKMQ (reference sequence). CDR3 region: CASSLRGSEDSPLHF. For the CDR3, the DNA is TGTGCCAGCAGTTTACGAGGTAGCGAGGATTCACCCCTCCACTTT.

This rearrangement joins TRBV9 to TRBJ1-1; D is ambiguous. Germline lookup yields CDR1 SGDLS and CDR2 YYNGEE. V was shortened by 0 bases and J by 1 base, with 7 bases between the two germline ends. The CDR3 runs to 14 residues. The CDR3 region is CASSVVPGNTEAFF. DNA for the CDR3: TGTGCCAGCAGCGTAGTTCCAGGGAACACTGAAGCTTTCTTT.

This clone was observed a few times. V gene TRBV19 combines with J gene TRBJ2-7; 8 nucleotides agree with TRBD2. The CDR3 contains 13 residues. The germline V gene encodes CDR1 LNHDA and CDR2 SQIVND (reference sequence). Unmatched junction bases numbered 6, after V lost 4 bases and J lost 7 bases. CDR3 DNA sequence: TGTGCCAGTAGTACCCCTCCTAGCGGGGAGCAGTACTTC. Amino acid sequence: CASSTPPSGEQYF.

V usage is TRBV6-1 and J usage is TRBJ1-5, with a possible D match to TRBD1 (5 bases). The CDR3 extends over 18 amino acids. Trimming shortened V by 3 bases and J by 1 base, and 19 bases separated the two germline ends. Germline V CDR1 and CDR2: MNHNS, SASEGT. The CDR3 bases are TGTGCCAGCAGTGAGTGGGACGGCTACCGGGGGAGCAATCAGCCCCAGCATTTT. Its protein product is CASSEWDGYRGSNQPQHF.

The V call is TRBV4-3, the J call TRBJ2-2, with 11 nucleotides matching TRBD2. The germline V gene has CDR1 LGHNA and CDR2 YSLEER. This CDR3 contains 19 residues. J lost 8 bases, V lost 0 bases, and 14 bases had no gene match. The CDR3 region has the DNA TGCGCCAGCAGCCAAGATCCCCATTATAGCGGGAGGGCCTCTGGGGAGCTGTTTTTT. The encoded protein is CASSQDPHYSGRASGELFF.

V is TRBV30 and J is TRBJ2-5; 13 bases line up with TRBD2. The CDR3 is 15 amino acids. Germline CDR1 GTSNPN, CDR2 SVGIG (reference sequence). V lost 0 bases and J lost 3; bases outside the gene matches: 1. DNA of the CDR3: TGTGCCTGGAGTGTAGGACTAGCGGGAGAAGAGACCCAGTACTTC. Translated: CAWSVGLAGEETQYF.

The V gene is TRBV4-3, the J gene TRBJ1-2, with D maybe TRBD1 (5 bases). This CDR3 is 14 amino acids long. Germline CDR1 LGHNA, CDR2 YSLEER. V dropped 3 bases and J dropped 6 bases, with 14 bases sitting between them. The chain's CDR3 is CASSQLTESDGYTF. DNA for the CDR3: TGCGCCAGCAGCCAGCTGACAGAATCGGATGGCTACACCTTC.

The table lists this clone with a few counts. The chain is built from TRBV18 and TRBJ2-7; weak D call: TRBD2 (6 bases). The germline gives CDR1 KGHSH, CDR2 LQKENI. The CDR3 has 14 amino acids. The V end was cut by 4 bases, the J end by 2 bases, with 12 bases between. CDR3 in amino acids: CASSHSSGAYEQYF. DNA for the CDR3: TGTGCCAGCTCACATTCCTCGGGGGCCTACGAGCAGTACTTC.

CDR3 sequence: CASSEIGGVYEQYF. The CDR3 nucleotides are TGTGCCAGCAGTGAAATAGGAGGGGTCTACGAGCAGTACTTC. V and J are TRBV6-1 and TRBJ2-7, with a tentative D call TRBD2 (6 bases). The V gene lost 2 bases and the J gene lost 3 bases, with 11 bases spanning the gap. The CDR3 has 14 amino acids. Germline CDR1 and CDR2: MNHNS and SASEGT.

J is TRBJ2-2 and V is TRBV5-1; no clear D gene. CDR1 SGHRS and CDR2 YFSETQ come from the germline V gene. The CDR3 is 14 amino acids. V dropped 2 bases and J dropped 6 bases, with 11 bases sitting between them. CDR3 sequence: CASSFGREAGELFF. CDR3 DNA: TGCGCCAGCAGCTTCGGCCGAGAGGCCGGGGAGCTGTTTTTT.

This clone has just one count. The V and J genes are TRBV7-2 and TRBJ1-5; no clear D. In germline, CDR1 is SGHTA, CDR2 FQGNSA. V lost 5 bases and J 13 bases, leaving 24 bases between the germline ends. This CDR3 comprises 15 residues. The CDR3 region has the DNA TGTGCCAGCAGCCCGCGATCAAACCAAAATACAGAGCAGCATTTT. Translated, it gives CASSPRSNQNTEQHF. The full variable domain, with the rest looked up from reference TRBV7-2 and TRBJ1-5, is GAGVSQSPSNKVTEKGKDVELRCDPISGHTALYWYRQSLGQGLEFLIYFQGNSAPDKSGLPSDRFSAERTGGSVSTLTIQRTQQEDSAVYLCASSPRSNQNTEQHFGDGTRLSIL.

The chain has TRBV11-2 and TRBJ2-7; D may be TRBD2 (6 bases). The length of the CDR3 is 13 residues. Per the germline V gene, CDR1 is SGHAT and CDR2 is FQNNGV. With 2 bases removed from V and 12 bases from J, the gap between germline ends came to 17 bases. The CDR3 DNA sequence: TGTGCCAGCAGCTTACGGAGGGACTCCCAACCGTACTTC. Translating it yields CASSLRRDSQPYF.

The chain carries TRBV4-3 and TRBJ1-2, with 8 positions matching TRBD1. CDR3 length: 19 amino acids. Unmatched junction bases numbered 22, after V lost 6 bases and J lost 4 bases. CDR1 and CDR2 (germline): LGHNA, YSLEER. CDR3 in amino acids: CASRTTPGQGDFRGYGYTF. In nucleotides, the CDR3 is TGCGCCAGCAGGACTACCCCCGGACAGGGTGATTTCCGTGGCTATGGCTACACCTTC.

The V gene is TRBV29-1, the J gene TRBJ1-4; TRBD1 aligns across 10 bases. The germline gives CDR1 SQVTM, CDR2 ANQGSEA. This CDR3 contains 17 residues. J gave up 10 bases and V 7 bases, and 21 bases lay outside the gene matches. The CDR3 region has the DNA TGCAGCGCACTACACGGGGGACAGGGGATCGGGGTCGGAAAACTGTTTTTT. Protein: CSALHGGQGIGVGKLFF.

The chain couples TRBV18 to TRBJ1-1, with TRBD1 matching over 11 bases. The CDR3 is 13 amino acids. Germline V gene lookup returns CDR1 KGHSH and CDR2 LQKENI. V was pared by 5 bases and J by 6 bases, with 2 bases of the junction left unmatched. CDR3 coding DNA: TGTGCCAGCTCAGGACAGGGGGCAGCTGAAGCTTTCTTT. This codes for CASSGQGAAEAFF.

This chain links TRBV6-4 with TRBJ2-3; 12 bases are a match to TRBD2. Germline V lookup: CDR1 MRHNA, CDR2 SNTAGT. V lost 2 bases to trimming and J lost 6 bases; unmatched junction nucleotides: 0. This CDR3 region has 14 residues. CDR3 sequence reads: CASSDLAGGDTQYF. Here the CDR3 DNA reads TGTGCCAGCAGTGACCTAGCGGGGGGGGATACGCAGTATTTT.

In DNA, the CDR3 is TGTGCCAGCAGCTTAGGGCGGAGAAGCTCTGGAAACACCATATATTTT. Translated, it gives CASSLGRRSSGNTIYF. The J gene is TRBJ1-3, the V gene TRBV13; no clear D. Looked up from germline, CDR1 is PRHDT and CDR2 is FYEKMQ (reference sequence). This CDR3 has 16 amino acids. The V end lost 0 bases, the J end lost 0 bases, and 9 bases lay between the germline ends. Complete variable domain (other parts from reference TRBV13 and TRBJ1-3): AAGVIQSPRHLIKEKRETATLKCYPIPRHDTVYWYQQGPGQDPQFLISFYEKMQSDKGSIPDRFSAQQFSDYHSELNMSSLELGDSALYFCASSLGRRSSGNTIYFGEGSWLTVV.

This rearrangement joins TRBV28 to TRBJ2-2, with D possibly TRBD1 on 6 matching bases. CDR3 length equals 17 residues. Germline V gene sequence: CDR1 MDHEN, CDR2 SYDVKM. The V gene lost 6 bases and the J gene lost 0 bases, with 17 bases spanning the gap. The CDR3 nucleotides are TGTGCCAGCAGCCTAGGGTGGGGGCAGACGAACACCGGGGAGCTGTTTTTT. This sequence encodes CASSLGWGQTNTGELFF.